This TCR beta chain was captured by sequencing in a study of blood T cell repertoires in COVID-19. Whole-study context: Sites in the United States, Italy and Spain provided acute and convalescent COVID-19 samples. The cDNA or gDNA used as material had been derived from T cells, B-cell-depleted T cells, or PBMCs.

The germline V gene encodes CDR1 SGHVS and CDR2 FNYEAQ. CDR3 length: 16 amino acids. Unmatched junction bases numbered 4, after V lost 0 bases and J lost 1 base. This clone has more than one count but fewer than ten. The Seattle patients joined while their infection was active and were tracked longitudinally afterward. Original analysis: Reference gene primer amplification gave estimated nucleated cell counts. TCRdb's copy holds only in-frame clones and misses some; the assay was immunoSEQ multiplex PCR. D and trimming were read from the DNA, whereas the V and J calls and clone size are those reported in that table. The table lists 350,000 to 450,000 clones, 89% of them singletons.

This TCR was sampled from a woman in her 40s with COVID-19, enrolled during active disease. Sequenced input: peripheral blood. This sequence joins TRBV7-6 and TRBJ2-3, with TRBD1 identical over 7 bases. Here the CDR3 reads CASSLADGTGTDTQYF. The CDR3 DNA follows: TGTGCCAGCAGCTTAGCAGACGGGACAGGCACAGATACGCAGTATTTT. The complete variable domain, with remaining parts taken from reference TRBV7-6 and TRBJ2-3, reads GAGVSQSPRYKVTKRGQDVALRCDPISGHVSLYWYRQALGQGPEFLTYFNYEAQQDKSGLPNDRFSAERPEGSISTLTIQRTEQRDSAMYRCASSLADGTGTDTQYFGPGTRLTVL.